This T cell receptor (beta chain) stems from a study of Graves' ophthalmopathy and Graves' hyperthyroidism. This CDR3 comprises 12 residues. Germline CDR1 is MNHEY and CDR2 is SVGEGT. V lost 6 bases to trimming and J lost 4 bases, with 10 bases between them. Amplified material comprised TCR beta CDR3 regions derived from RNA transcripts. HTBI primers were used in a first-round RT-PCR, which preceded a second-round multiplex PCR. TCRdb fed the multiplex PCR reads into MiXCR, producing one record per CDR3 protein. The data hold over 200,000 distinct CDR3 sequences, with 25% to 35% observed a single time. This clonotype appeared many times.

V and J are TRBV6-2 or TRBV6-3 and TRBJ2-7; D possibly corresponds to TRBD2 (6 bases). The receptor comes from a man in his forties or fifties with Graves' ophthalmopathy. Material: peripheral blood. CDR3 in DNA: TGTGCCAGCAGCGGGACTGCATACGAGCAGTACTTC. Amino acids: CASSGTAYEQYF.